This TCR beta chain was profiled in a study of T cell responses to AZD1222 COVID-19 vaccine. Profiling relied on immunoSEQ multiplex PCR, and the TCRdb table lists in-frame clones only, not all of them. The sample contains more than 70,000 clones, 70% to 90% of which appear only once. The V gene lost 0 bases and the J gene lost 8 bases, with 20 bases spanning the gap. CDR3 length: 16 amino acids. Germline values: CDR1 SGHNT, CDR2 YYREEE (reference sequence). Study conclusions and caveats: Across spike, vaccine-associated CD4 TCRs were found, dominant at 160-218 and 743-854. Spike-specific TCRs gained breadth and depth after people received two AZD1222 doses. The sample set comprised mostly white British donors with more females, and clonal diversity was possibly underestimated.

For this clone: Its specificity is unknown.

The TCR originated in an adult in good health. This chain connects TRBV5-4 to TRBJ1-2, with D possibly being TRBD1 (6 bases). The sample here was peripheral blood, taken on day 0 of AZD1222 vaccination. This CDR3 reads CASSLEGGRGTRGYTF. The CDR3 coding sequence is TGTGCCAGCAGCTTGGAGGGGGGCCGGGGCACAAGAGGCTACACCTTC.